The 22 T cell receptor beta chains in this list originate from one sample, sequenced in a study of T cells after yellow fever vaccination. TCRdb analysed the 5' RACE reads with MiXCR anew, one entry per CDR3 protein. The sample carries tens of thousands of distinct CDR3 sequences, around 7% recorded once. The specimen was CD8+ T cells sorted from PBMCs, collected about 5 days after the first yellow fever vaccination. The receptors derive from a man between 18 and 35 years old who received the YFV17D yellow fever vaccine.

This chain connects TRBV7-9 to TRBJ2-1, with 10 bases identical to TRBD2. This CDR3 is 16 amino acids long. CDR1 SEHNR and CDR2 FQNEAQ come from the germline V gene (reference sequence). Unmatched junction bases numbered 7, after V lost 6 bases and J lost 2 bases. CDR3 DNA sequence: TGTGCCAGCAGACTTACCGGGACTAGCGCCTACAATGAGCAGTTCTTC. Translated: CASRLTGTSAYNEQFF.

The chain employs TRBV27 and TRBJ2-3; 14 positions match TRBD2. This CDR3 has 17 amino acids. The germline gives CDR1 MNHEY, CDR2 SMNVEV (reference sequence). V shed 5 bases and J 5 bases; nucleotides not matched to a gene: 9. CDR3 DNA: TGTGCCAGCAGTCCCCTGACTAGCGGGGGGGCCAAAGATACGCAGTATTTT. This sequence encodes CASSPLTSGGAKDTQYF.

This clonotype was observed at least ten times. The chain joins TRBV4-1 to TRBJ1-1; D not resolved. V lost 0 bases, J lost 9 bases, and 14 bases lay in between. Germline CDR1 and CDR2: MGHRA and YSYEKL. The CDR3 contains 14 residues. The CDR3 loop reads CASSQDRVVRKAFF. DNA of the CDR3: TGCGCCAGCAGCCAAGATCGGGTGGTCCGGAAAGCTTTCTTT.

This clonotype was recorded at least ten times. The CDR3: CASSQGSSSYNEQFF. The DNA of the CDR3 is TGCGCCAGCAGCCAAGGCTCGAGCTCCTACAATGAGCAGTTCTTC. V is TRBV4-3 and J is TRBJ2-1; D remains ambiguous. CDR3 size: 15 residues. The V and J ends lost 1 base and 0 bases respectively, with 7 bases between them. The germline V gene encodes CDR1 LGHNA and CDR2 YSLEER.

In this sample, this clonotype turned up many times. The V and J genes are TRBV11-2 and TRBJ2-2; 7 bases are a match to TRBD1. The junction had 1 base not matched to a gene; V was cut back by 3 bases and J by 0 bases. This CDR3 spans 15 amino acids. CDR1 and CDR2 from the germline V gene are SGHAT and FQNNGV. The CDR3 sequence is CASSLGQTNTGELFF. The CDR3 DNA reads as TGTGCCAGCAGCTTGGGACAGACGAACACCGGGGAGCTGTTTTTT.

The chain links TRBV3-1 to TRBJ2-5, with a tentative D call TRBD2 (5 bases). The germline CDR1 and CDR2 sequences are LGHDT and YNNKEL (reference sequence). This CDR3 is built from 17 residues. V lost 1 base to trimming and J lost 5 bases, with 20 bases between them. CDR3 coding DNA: TGTGCCAGCAGCCAAGCACACGCCGGCGTGAGAGGGGAGACCCAGTACTTC. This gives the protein CASSQAHAGVRGETQYF.

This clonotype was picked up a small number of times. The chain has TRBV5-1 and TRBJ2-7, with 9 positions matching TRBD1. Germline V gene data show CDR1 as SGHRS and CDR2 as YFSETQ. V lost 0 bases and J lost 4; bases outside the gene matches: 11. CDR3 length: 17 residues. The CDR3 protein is CASSLVCGDREVYEQYV. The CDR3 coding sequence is TGCGCCAGCAGCTTGGTTTGCGGGGACAGGGAGGTTTACGAGCAGTACGTC.

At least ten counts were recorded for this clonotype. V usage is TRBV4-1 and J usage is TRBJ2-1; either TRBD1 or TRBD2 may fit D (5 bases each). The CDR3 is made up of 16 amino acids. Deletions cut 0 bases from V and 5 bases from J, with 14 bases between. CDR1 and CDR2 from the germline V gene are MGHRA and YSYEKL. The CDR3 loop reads CASSQEGTGLDNEQFF. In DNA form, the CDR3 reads TGCGCCAGCAGCCAAGAGGGGACCGGGTTAGACAATGAGCAGTTCTTC.

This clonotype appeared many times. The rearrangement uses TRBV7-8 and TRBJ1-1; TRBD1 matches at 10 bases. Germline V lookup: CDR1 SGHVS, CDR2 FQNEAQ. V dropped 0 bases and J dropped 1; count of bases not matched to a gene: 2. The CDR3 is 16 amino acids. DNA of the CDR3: TGTGCCAGCAGCTTAGCCGGGACAGGGGCGAACACTGAAGCTTTCTTT. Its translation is CASSLAGTGANTEAFF.

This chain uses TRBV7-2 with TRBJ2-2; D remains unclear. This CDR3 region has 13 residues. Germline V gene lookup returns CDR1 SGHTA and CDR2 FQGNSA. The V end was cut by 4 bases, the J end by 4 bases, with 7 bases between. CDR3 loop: CASSSFGTGELFF. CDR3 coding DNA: TGTGCCAGCAGCTCGTTCGGCACCGGGGAGCTGTTTTTT.

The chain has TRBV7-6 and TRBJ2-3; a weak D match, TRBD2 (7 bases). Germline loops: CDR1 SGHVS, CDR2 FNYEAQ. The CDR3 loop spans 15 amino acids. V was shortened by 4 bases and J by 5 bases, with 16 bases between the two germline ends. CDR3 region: CASSSTKRDKDTQYF. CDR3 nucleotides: TGTGCCAGCAGCTCGACCAAGCGGGACAAAGATACGCAGTATTTT.

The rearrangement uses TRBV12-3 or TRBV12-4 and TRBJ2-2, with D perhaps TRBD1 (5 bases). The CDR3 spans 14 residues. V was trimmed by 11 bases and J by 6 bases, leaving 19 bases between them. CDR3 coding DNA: TGTGCCTCCCCCCCAGGGTTGAAATCCGGGGAGCTGTTTTTT. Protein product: CASPPGLKSGELFF.

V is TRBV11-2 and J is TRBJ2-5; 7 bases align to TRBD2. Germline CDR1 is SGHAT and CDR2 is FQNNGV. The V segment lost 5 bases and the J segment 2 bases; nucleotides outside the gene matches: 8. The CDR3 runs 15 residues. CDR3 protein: CASSPSWGGQETQYF. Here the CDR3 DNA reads TGTGCCAGCAGCCCCTCCTGGGGGGGGCAAGAGACCCAGTACTTC.

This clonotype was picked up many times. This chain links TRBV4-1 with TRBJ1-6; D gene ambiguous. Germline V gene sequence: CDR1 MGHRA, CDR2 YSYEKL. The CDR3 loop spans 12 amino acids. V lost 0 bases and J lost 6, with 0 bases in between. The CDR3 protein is CASSQDNSPLHF. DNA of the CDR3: TGCGCCAGCAGCCAAGATAATTCACCCCTCCACTTT.

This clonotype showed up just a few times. The DNA of the CDR3 is TGTGCCACCAGCCACCGACTAGCGGGGATCTACGAGCAGTACTTC. Residues: CATSHRLAGIYEQYF. V is TRBV15 and J is TRBJ2-7, with 11 bases lining up with TRBD2. The ends lost 5 bases at V and 3 bases at J; junction bases unmatched: 6. The CDR3 runs 15 residues. The germline V gene encodes CDR1 LNHNV and CDR2 YYDKDF (reference sequence).

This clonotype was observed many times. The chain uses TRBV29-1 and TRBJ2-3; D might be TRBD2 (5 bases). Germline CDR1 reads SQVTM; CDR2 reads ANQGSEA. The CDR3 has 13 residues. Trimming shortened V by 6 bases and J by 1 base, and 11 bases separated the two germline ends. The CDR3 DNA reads TGCAGCGTCCCTAGCAGACGCACAGATACGCAGTATTTT. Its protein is CSVPSRRTDTQYF.

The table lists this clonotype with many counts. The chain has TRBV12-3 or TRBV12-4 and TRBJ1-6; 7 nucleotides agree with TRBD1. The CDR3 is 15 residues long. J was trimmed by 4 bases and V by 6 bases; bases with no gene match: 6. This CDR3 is CASRVGQAYNSPLHF. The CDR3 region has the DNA TGTGCCAGCAGAGTTGGACAGGCTTATAATTCACCCCTCCACTTT.

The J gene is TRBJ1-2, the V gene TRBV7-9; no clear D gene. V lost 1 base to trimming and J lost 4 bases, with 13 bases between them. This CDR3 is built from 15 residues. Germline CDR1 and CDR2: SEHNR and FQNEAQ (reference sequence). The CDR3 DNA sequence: TGTGCCAGCAGCTTAGGGGTCGGGCGATTCTATGGCTACACCTTC. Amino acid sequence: CASSLGVGRFYGYTF.

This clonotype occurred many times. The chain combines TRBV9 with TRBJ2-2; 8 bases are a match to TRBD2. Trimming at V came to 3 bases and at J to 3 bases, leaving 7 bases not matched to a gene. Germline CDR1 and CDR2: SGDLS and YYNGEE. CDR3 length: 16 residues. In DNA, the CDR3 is TGTGCCAGCAGCGGACTAGCGACGGTTGACACCGGGGAGCTGTTTTTT. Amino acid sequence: CASSGLATVDTGELFF.

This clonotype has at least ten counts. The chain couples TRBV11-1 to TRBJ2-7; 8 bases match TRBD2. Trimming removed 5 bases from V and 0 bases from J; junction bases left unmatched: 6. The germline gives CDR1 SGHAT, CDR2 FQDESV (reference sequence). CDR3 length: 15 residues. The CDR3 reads CASSPQRGFSYEQYF. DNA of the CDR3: TGTGCCAGCAGCCCCCAGCGGGGGTTCTCCTACGAGCAGTACTTC.

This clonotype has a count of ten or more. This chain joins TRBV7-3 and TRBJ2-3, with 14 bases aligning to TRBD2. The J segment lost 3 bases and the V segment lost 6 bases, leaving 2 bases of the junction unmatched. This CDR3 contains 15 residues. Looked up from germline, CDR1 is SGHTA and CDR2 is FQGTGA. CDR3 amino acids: CASRRTSGGTDTQYF. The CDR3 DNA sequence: TGTGCCAGCAGACGGACTAGCGGGGGGACAGATACGCAGTATTTT. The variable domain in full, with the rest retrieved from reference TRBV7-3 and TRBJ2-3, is GAGVSQTPSNKVTEKGKYVELRCDPISGHTALYWYRQSLGQGPEFLIYFQGTGAADDSGLPNDRFFAVRPEGSVSTLKIQRTERGDSAVYLCASRRTSGGTDTQYFGPGTRLTVL.

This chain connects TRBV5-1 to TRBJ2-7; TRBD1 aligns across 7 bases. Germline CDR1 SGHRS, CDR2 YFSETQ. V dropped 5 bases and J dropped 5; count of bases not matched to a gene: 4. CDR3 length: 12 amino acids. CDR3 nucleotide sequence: TGCGCCAGCAGGACAGGGTGGGACGAGCAGTACTTC. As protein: CASRTGWDEQYF.